The 31 T cell receptor beta chains listed next were all sequenced from one sample in a study of spatial heterogeneity in lung cancer. Time point here: sample taken at primary tumor resection. No cells were sorted before sequencing. The whole RNA sequenced was extracted from tumor, nontumor lung or frozen PBMC. Using its own MiXCR run on the 5' RACE reads, TCRdb lists one record per CDR3 protein. In the table there are approximately 40,000 distinct CDR3 sequences, around 5.2% of which are singletons. The specimen was PBMCs, collected at surgery. All receptors come from a female donor with early-stage non-small cell lung cancer.

The CDR3 DNA follows: TGTGCCAGCAGTAAACGACAGGGGGTTGATACGCAGTATTTT. It yields the protein CASSKRQGVDTQYF. The J gene is TRBJ2-3, the V gene TRBV6-4; 9 bases agree with TRBD1. The V segment lost 5 bases and the J segment 6 bases; nucleotides outside the gene matches: 6. Germline values: CDR1 MRHNA, CDR2 SNTAGT. This CDR3 spans 14 amino acids.

In its sample, this clonotype was seen many times. This chain uses TRBV20-1 with TRBJ2-3, with 7 bases that match TRBD1. Germline V CDR1 and CDR2: DFQATT, SNEGSKA (reference sequence). This CDR3 region has 17 residues. V shed 1 base, J shed 4 bases, and the junction held 14 bases outside the gene matches. CDR3: CSARATLKGQLSDTQYF. CDR3 nucleotide sequence: TGCAGTGCTAGAGCTACCTTAAAGGGACAGCTATCAGATACGCAGTATTTT.

In its sample, this clonotype was seen a few times. The V call is TRBV5-1, the J call TRBJ2-5; D is unclear. CDR3 length: 13 amino acids. Germline values: CDR1 SGHRS, CDR2 YFSETQ. The ends were cut back, 0 bases at V and 7 bases at J, with 10 bases in the middle. The CDR3 region is CASSLEGSGTQYF. The CDR3 region has the DNA TGCGCCAGCAGCTTGGAGGGCTCCGGGACCCAGTACTTC.

This clonotype was seen ten or more times. The CDR3 protein is CASSATSGGSYEQYF. In nucleotides, the CDR3 is TGTGCCAGCAGCGCTACTAGCGGGGGCTCCTACGAGCAGTACTTC. The chain links TRBV27 to TRBJ2-7; TRBD2 aligns across 11 bases. V dropped 6 bases and J dropped 0; count of bases not matched to a gene: 4. Germline assignment: CDR1 MNHEY and CDR2 SMNVEV (reference sequence). The CDR3 spans 15 residues.

This clonotype has ten or more counts. V usage is TRBV5-6 and J usage is TRBJ1-5; D call uncertain. There are 14 residues in the CDR3. V was clipped by 4 bases and J by 2 bases, with 10 bases between them. CDR1 and CDR2 (germline): SGHDT, YYEEEE. The CDR3 region has the DNA TGTGCCAGCAGCCTTACAAGGGGCAATCAGCCCCAGCATTTT. This encodes CASSLTRGNQPQHF.

Ten or more counts support this clonotype. The chain carries TRBV10-2 and TRBJ1-5; 8 bases map to TRBD1. After removal of 0 bases from V and 0 bases from J, the junction contained 16 bases not matched to a gene. The CDR3 spans 21 residues. Germline V lookup: CDR1 WSHSY, CDR2 SAAADI. The CDR3 here is CASSESGLYMGQALSNQPQHF. DNA for the CDR3: TGCGCCAGCAGTGAGTCAGGGCTTTATATGGGACAGGCACTTAGCAATCAGCCCCAGCATTTT.

In its sample, this clonotype was seen many times. The rearrangement uses TRBV15 and TRBJ1-5; TRBD1 might be the D (5 bases). Per germline, CDR1 LNHNV and CDR2 YYDKDF (reference sequence). This CDR3 spans 15 amino acids. The V gene lost 5 bases and the J gene lost 5 bases, with 16 bases spanning the gap. The CDR3 coding sequence is TGTGCCACCAGCTATGGGACGAAGCTGGATCAGCCCCAGCATTTT. Residues: CATSYGTKLDQPQHF.

This clonotype has at least ten counts. The chain links TRBV10-3 to TRBJ2-1; D may be TRBD1 or TRBD2 (5 bases each). Germline values: CDR1 ENHRY, CDR2 SYGVKD. Trimming left V 5 bases short and J 7 bases short, with 21 bases between. CDR3 size: 16 residues. The CDR3 is CAISKTGPADRNEQFF. CDR3 nucleotides: TGTGCCATCAGTAAAACGGGGCCAGCGGATCGGAATGAGCAGTTCTTC.

This clonotype appeared a few times. The rearrangement uses TRBV20-1 and TRBJ1-1; 10 bases map to TRBD1. CDR3 length: 21 amino acids. From germline, CDR1 is DFQATT and CDR2 SNEGSKA (reference sequence). V was pared by 1 base and J by 4 bases, with 24 bases of the junction left unmatched. The DNA of the CDR3 is TGCAGTGCTAGAGGGAGGTACGAAGACAGGGGGCAAGAGAGAATCCCCACTGAAGCTTTCTTT. Amino acid sequence: CSARGRYEDRGQERIPTEAFF.

Worth noting for this clonotype: Just one base apart from a much larger clone, this may be a read error. Because the CDR3 is missing its conserved closing phenylalanine or tryptophan, this is likely a read error. This rearrangement joins TRBV29-1 to TRBJ2-1; D remains unclear. The V end was cut by 7 bases, the J end by 7 bases, with 20 bases between. Germline V gene data show CDR1 as SQVTM and CDR2 as ANQGSEA. The CDR3 is 14 amino acids. Here the CDR3 reads CSGIKAALLNEQFS. CDR3 DNA sequence: TGCAGCGGGATAAAGGCTGCCCTTCTTAATGAGCAGTTCTCC.

This clonotype was recorded many times. The chain is built from TRBV6-6 and TRBJ1-2; 9 bases map to TRBD1. The germline V gene encodes CDR1 MNHNY and CDR2 SVGAGI (reference sequence). V trimming: 7 bases; J trimming: 6 bases; junction bases outside the gene matches: 15. CDR3 length: 16 residues. The CDR3 spells CASTPGDRDVNDGYTF. For the CDR3, the DNA is TGTGCCAGCACCCCGGGGGACAGGGACGTTAATGATGGCTACACCTTC.

This clonotype was seen ten or more times. V usage is TRBV15 and J usage is TRBJ1-1; D uncertain. CDR1 is LNHNV, CDR2 YYDKDF, per germline (reference sequence). Between the trimmed V and J ends, which lost 2 bases and 0 bases, there was a span of 10 bases. The CDR3 is 15 amino acids. The CDR3 sequence: CATSRPWSLNTEAFF. DNA for the CDR3: TGTGCCACCAGCAGACCCTGGAGTTTGAACACTGAAGCTTTCTTT.

V gene TRBV14 combines with J gene TRBJ2-2; 9 nucleotides line up with TRBD2. V lost 5 bases and J lost 7; bases outside the gene matches: 14. Germline V CDR1 and CDR2: SGHDN, FVKESK. This CDR3 region has 17 residues. DNA for the CDR3: TGTGCCAGCAGCTATACCGCGGGAGGGCCTAGGAACGGGGAGCTGTTTTTT. Its translation is CASSYTAGGPRNGELFF.

This clonotype was picked up many times. The V call is TRBV29-1, the J call TRBJ2-7; TRBD1 aligns across 9 bases. After removal of 5 bases from V and 2 bases from J, the junction contained 7 bases not matched to a gene. The CDR3 extends over 14 amino acids. Germline V CDR1 and CDR2: SQVTM, ANQGSEA. The CDR3 DNA sequence: TGCAGCGTTCCCGGGACAGGGTTTCCCTACGAGCAGTACTTC. Translated, it gives CSVPGTGFPYEQYF.

This clonotype was detected ten times or more. The rearrangement uses TRBV12-3 or TRBV12-4 and TRBJ2-7, with D perhaps TRBD1 or TRBD2 (5 bases each). The CDR3 is made up of 13 amino acids. V was clipped by 2 bases and J by 8 bases, with 13 bases between them. CDR3 nucleotide sequence: TGTGCCAGCAGTTTATCGGGGCCAGTTAAGCAGTACTTC. Translated, it gives CASSLSGPVKQYF.

This clonotype was counted at least ten times. The chain carries TRBV6-1 and TRBJ1-1, with 7 bases lining up with TRBD1. With V trimmed by 8 bases and J by 3 bases, 6 bases remained unmatched. Germline CDR1 and CDR2: MNHNS and SASEGT. The length of the CDR3 is 13 residues. The DNA of the CDR3 is TGTGCCAGCGGAGGGGGCGGCTACACTGAAGCTTTCTTT. It is translated as CASGGGGYTEAFF.

This clonotype occurred many times. The chain combines TRBV7-2 with TRBJ2-2; D ambiguous. Germline V gene data show CDR1 as SGHTA and CDR2 as FQGNSA. There are 13 residues in the CDR3. With 5 bases removed from V and 5 bases from J, the gap between germline ends came to 9 bases. The CDR3 DNA follows: TGTGCCAGCAGCCGCCCCTATACCGGGGAGCTGTTTTTT. This codes for CASSRPYTGELFF.

This clonotype was seen more than once but under ten times. This chain connects TRBV5-1 to TRBJ2-7; 11 bases agree with TRBD1. With V trimmed by 4 bases and J by 3 bases, 9 bases remained unmatched. This CDR3 is 16 amino acids long. Germline CDR1 SGHRS, CDR2 YFSETQ. DNA of the CDR3: TGCGCCAGCAGCCTTACGACCGGGACAGGGGGCTACGAGCAGTACTTC. Amino acids: CASSLTTGTGGYEQYF.

This clonotype has at least ten counts. V usage is TRBV30 and J usage is TRBJ2-5; no clear D gene. Trimming pared 5 bases from V and 4 bases from J, leaving 11 bases between. The CDR3 spans 12 residues. From germline, CDR1 is GTSNPN and CDR2 SVGIG (reference sequence). The CDR3, as DNA: TGTGCCTGGTCCCCTGCCGCAGAGACCCAGTACTTC. Amino acids: CAWSPAAETQYF.

This clonotype was picked up many times. The chain combines TRBV29-1 with TRBJ2-1; the match to TRBD2 covers 13 bases. Germline V gene sequence: CDR1 SQVTM, CDR2 ANQGSEA. The V gene end was trimmed by 6 bases and the J gene end by 9 bases; junction bases not matched to a gene: 8. This CDR3 comprises 14 residues. In DNA, the CDR3 is TGCAGCGTGGCCACTAGCGGGAGGGCCGGTGAGCAGTTCTTC. Encoded protein: CSVATSGRAGEQFF.

This clonotype was counted ten times or more. The chain is built from TRBV11-2 and TRBJ1-2; tentative D call: TRBD1 (5 bases). Trimming cost V 4 bases and J 4 bases, with 19 bases left between them. The CDR3 length is 16 residues. Germline V gives CDR1 SGHAT, CDR2 FQNNGV. DNA for the CDR3: TGTGCCAGCAGCTCCCTACGGGGGAGGCGGTCCTATGGCTACACCTTC. Amino acid sequence: CASSSLRGRRSYGYTF.

In this sample, this clonotype turned up a few times. The chain uses TRBV18 and TRBJ2-7; unclear D gene. Germline V gives CDR1 KGHSH, CDR2 LQKENI. V was cut by 2 bases and J by 1 base, with 18 bases left in between. The CDR3 is 17 residues long. The CDR3 protein is CASSPFLGLGSSYEQYF. The DNA of the CDR3 is TGTGCCAGCTCACCATTTCTTGGTTTGGGCTCTTCCTACGAGCAGTACTTC.

Ten or more counts support this clonotype. The chain links TRBV9 to TRBJ2-5; a possible D gene is TRBD2 (6 bases). The V and J ends lost 4 bases and 5 bases respectively, with 18 bases between them. The CDR3 has 15 amino acids. CDR1 is SGDLS and CDR2 is YYNGEE in the germline V gene. In DNA form, the CDR3 reads TGTGCCAGCAGCACCTTAGCGGCCCGAGCGGAGACCCAGTACTTC. Protein sequence: CASSTLAARAETQYF.

This clonotype was observed at least ten times. The chain employs TRBV3-1 and TRBJ1-5; TRBD1 matches 12 bases. The CDR3 length is 15 residues. Germline V CDR1 and CDR2: LGHDT, YNNKEL (reference sequence). The J segment lost 5 bases and the V segment lost 4 bases, leaving 3 bases of the junction unmatched. The CDR3 protein is CASSPGTGGYQPQHF. CDR3 in DNA: TGTGCCAGCAGCCCAGGGACAGGGGGCTATCAGCCCCAGCATTTT.

This clonotype showed up many times. The chain joins TRBV9 to TRBJ2-1; 8 bases line up with TRBD2. V dropped 2 bases and J dropped 7; count of bases not matched to a gene: 5. The CDR3 length is 14 residues. Germline CDR1 reads SGDLS; CDR2 reads YYNGEE. DNA for the CDR3: TGTGCCAGCAGCGTTATGTTAGCGGGGAATGAGCAGTTCTTC. Amino acids: CASSVMLAGNEQFF.

This clonotype was seen ten or more times. This rearrangement joins TRBV7-8 to TRBJ1-4; TRBD1 matches at 8 bases. CDR1 is SGHVS, CDR2 FQNEAQ, per germline. This CDR3 has 13 residues. Trimming removed 3 bases from V and 7 bases from J; junction bases left unmatched: 1. The CDR3 reads CASSFGQGEKLFF. The DNA of the CDR3 is TGTGCCAGCAGCTTTGGACAGGGTGAAAAACTGTTTTTT.

At least ten counts were recorded for this clonotype. The chain has TRBV7-9 and TRBJ2-1; tentative D call: TRBD2 (7 bases). From germline, CDR1 is SEHNR and CDR2 FQNEAQ (reference sequence). CDR3 size: 16 residues. Trimming shortened V by 4 bases and J by 3 bases, and 16 bases separated the two germline ends. In DNA form, the CDR3 reads TGTGCCAGCAGCTCCCGGGGGGCTAGCGGCTACAATGAGCAGTTCTTC. This sequence encodes CASSSRGASGYNEQFF.

This clonotype has ten or more counts. The V call is TRBV5-1, the J call TRBJ2-7, with D perhaps TRBD1 (6 bases). The ends were cut back, 0 bases at V and 4 bases at J, with 11 bases in the middle. Germline CDR1 reads SGHRS; CDR2 reads YFSETQ. The CDR3 totals 14 residues. In DNA form, the CDR3 reads TGCGCCAGCAGCTTGGAGGGACACCCATACGAGCAGTACTTC. As protein: CASSLEGHPYEQYF.

This clonotype was counted many times. The V and J genes are TRBV29-1 and TRBJ2-3, with 7 positions matching TRBD1. The V and J ends lost 7 bases and 0 bases, in that order; junction bases with no gene match: 4. The CDR3 spans 13 residues. CDR1 is SQVTM, CDR2 ANQGSEA, per germline. CDR3 bases: TGCAGCGCGGTACAGGGGAGCACAGATACGCAGTATTTT. The encoded protein is CSAVQGSTDTQYF.

This chain connects TRBV4-1 to TRBJ2-7; D is perhaps TRBD1 (6 bases). V shed 3 bases and J shed 4 bases, with 16 bases lying between them. CDR3 size: 15 residues. The germline gives CDR1 MGHRA, CDR2 YSYEKL. The CDR3, as DNA: TGCGCCAGCAGCCATGACCGGTACAGGGATTACGAGCAGTACTTC. This gives the protein CASSHDRYRDYEQYF.

This clonotype was counted ten times or more. This rearrangement joins TRBV4-2 to TRBJ1-1; D might be TRBD1 (5 bases). The germline V gene has CDR1 LGHNA and CDR2 YNFKEQ. V was trimmed by 0 bases and J by 2 bases, leaving 10 bases between them. The CDR3 runs to 15 residues. Here the CDR3 DNA reads TGTGCCAGCAGCCAAGATGGGGGGTTCAACACTGAAGCTTTCTTT. Its protein is CASSQDGGFNTEAFF.